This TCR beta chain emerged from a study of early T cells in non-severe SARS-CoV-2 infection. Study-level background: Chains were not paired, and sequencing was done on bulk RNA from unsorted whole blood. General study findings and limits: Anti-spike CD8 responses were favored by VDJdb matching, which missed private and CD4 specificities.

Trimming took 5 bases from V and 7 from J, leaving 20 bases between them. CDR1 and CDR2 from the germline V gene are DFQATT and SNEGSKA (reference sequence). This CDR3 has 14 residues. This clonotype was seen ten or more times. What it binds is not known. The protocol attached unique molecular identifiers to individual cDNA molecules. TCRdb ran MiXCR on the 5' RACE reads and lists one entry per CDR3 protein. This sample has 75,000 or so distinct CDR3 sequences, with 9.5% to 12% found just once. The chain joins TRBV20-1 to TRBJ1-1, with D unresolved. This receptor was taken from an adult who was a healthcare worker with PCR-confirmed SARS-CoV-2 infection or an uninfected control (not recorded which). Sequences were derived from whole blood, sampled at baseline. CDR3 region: CSAEIPVLLSEAFF. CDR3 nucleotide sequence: TGCAGTGCTGAGATCCCGGTCCTCCTCAGTGAAGCTTTCTTT.